These T cell receptor beta chains were read from a single sample in a study of control samples from healthy donors and cancer patients. The table came from immunoSEQ multiplex PCR; TCRdb's copy has only in-frame clones and leaves some out. Here the sample spans tens of thousands of clones, over 75% being singletons. Specimen: blood. Receptor source: a man in his fifties or sixties in good health. The conserved cysteine and the conserved F or W are not part of the CDR3 here.

TRBV7-2 | ASSLILDMGEQF
TRBV19 | ASSISTGGAVAF
TRBV25-1 | ASSVPKGLARHEQF
TRBV27 | ASSPWGAPNQPQH
TRBV28 | ASRTTGLYNSPLH
TRBV9 | ASSVDGQGTNTIY
TRBV4-3 | ASSQRSNEQF
TRBV19 | ASSTQGPETASNQPQH
TRBV14 | ASSLLGVNEKLF
TRBV19 | ASRTTGFRNEQF
TRBV30 | AWSPTGLALEY
TRBV19 | ASIASGTTGELF
TRBV3-1/TRBV3-2 | ASSLEDTQY
TRBV27 | ASSFDNEQF
TRBV7-2 | ASSLVVLGSYNEQF
TRBV7-9 | ASIGVRGRPTIY
TRBV5-1 | ASSLGTTHYNEQF
TRBV7-9 | ASSLEGQSQPQH
TRBV28 | ASILGTGRSLNSPLH
TRBV29-1 | SVRQGTDTQY
TRBV6-5 | ASSPSEGSYEQY
TRBV11-3 | ASSLGGYGYEAF
TRBV9 | ASSGKTVHGYT
TRBV3-1/TRBV3-2 | ASSQDRRFQETQY
TRBV18 | ASSPQGSNSPLH
TRBV4-2 | ASSLRTGGSYEQY
TRBV7-9 | ASSLARGQGFEQY
TRBV28 | ASNRDPERGYT
TRBV7-2 | ASSVLYEQY
TRBV19 | ASSRTGISSYNEQF
TRBV10-3 | ATLLTANTEAF
TRBV29-1 | SVDRQGVGGELF
TRBV6-2/TRBV6-3 | ASSYPPNYGYT
TRBV2 | ASSKTGRGEKLF
TRBV19 | ASSNSWGLNNSPLH
TRBV6-5 | ASSYSGGGYEKLF
TRBV7-2 | ASSPPAETQY
TRBV29-1 | SVEGHRTYNEQF
TRBV11-2 | ASSLVPGTLLGYT
TRBV2 | ASSVPGGYT
TRBV3-1/TRBV3-2 | ASSQVRTVGVTEAF
TRBV29-1 | SVGQGGGGELF
TRBV6-1 | ASSAAGAYGANVLT
TRBV21-1 | ASTRTGTSGRAKSPDTQY
TRBV29-1 | SVVRGNNEQF
TRBV7-9 | ASSPPTGAVSGELF
TRBV9 | ASSVTGTSTEAF
TRBV20-1 | SAGTGKAF
TRBV18 | ASSRTSGDTDTQY
TRBV5-4 | ASSRTIANTEQY
TRBV6-5 | ATLGLSGYEQY
TRBV11-2 | ASSLVPGESGGGGYT
TRBV24-1 | ATSGVGQPQH